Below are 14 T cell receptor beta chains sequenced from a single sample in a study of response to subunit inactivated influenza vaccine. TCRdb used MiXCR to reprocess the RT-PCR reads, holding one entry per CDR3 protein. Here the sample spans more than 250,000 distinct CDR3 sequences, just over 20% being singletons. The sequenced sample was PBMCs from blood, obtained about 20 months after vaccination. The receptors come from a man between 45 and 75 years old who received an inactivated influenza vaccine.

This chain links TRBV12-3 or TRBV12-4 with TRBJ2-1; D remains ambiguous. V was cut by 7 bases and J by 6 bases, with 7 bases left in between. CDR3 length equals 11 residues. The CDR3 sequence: CASTLSNEQFF. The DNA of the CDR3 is TGTGCCAGCACTCTTTCCAATGAGCAGTTCTTC.

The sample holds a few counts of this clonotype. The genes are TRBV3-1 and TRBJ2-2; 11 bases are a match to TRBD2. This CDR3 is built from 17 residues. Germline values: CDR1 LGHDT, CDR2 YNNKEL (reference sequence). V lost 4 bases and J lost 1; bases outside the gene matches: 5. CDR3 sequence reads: CASSRAGLAGNTGELFF. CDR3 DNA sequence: TGTGCCAGCAGCCGAGCCGGACTAGCGGGGAACACCGGGGAGCTGTTTTTT. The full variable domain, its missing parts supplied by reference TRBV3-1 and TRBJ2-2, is DTAVSQTPKYLVTQMGNDKSIKCEQNLGHDTMYWYKQDSKKFLKIMFSYNNKELIINETVPNRFSPKSPDKAHLNLHINSLELGDSAVYFCASSRAGLAGNTGELFFGEGSRLTVL.

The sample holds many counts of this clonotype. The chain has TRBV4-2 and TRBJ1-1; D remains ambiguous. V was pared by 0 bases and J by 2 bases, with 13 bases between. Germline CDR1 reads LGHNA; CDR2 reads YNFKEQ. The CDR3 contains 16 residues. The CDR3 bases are TGTGCCAGCAGCCAAGACAGCTATCTCCCCAACACTGAAGCTTTCTTT. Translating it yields CASSQDSYLPNTEAFF.

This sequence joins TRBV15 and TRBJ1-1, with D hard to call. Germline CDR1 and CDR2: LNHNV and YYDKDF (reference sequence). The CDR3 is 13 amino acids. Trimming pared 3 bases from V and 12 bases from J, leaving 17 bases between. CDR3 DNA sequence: TGTGCCACCAGCAGGGATTTAACTTATGGGTCTTTCTTT. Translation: CATSRDLTYGSFF.

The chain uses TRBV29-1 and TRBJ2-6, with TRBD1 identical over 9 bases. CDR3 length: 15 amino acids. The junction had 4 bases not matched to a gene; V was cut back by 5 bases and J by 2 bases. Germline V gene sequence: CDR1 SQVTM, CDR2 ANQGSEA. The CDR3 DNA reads TGCAGCGTTATACAGGGGGCGACTGGGGCCAACGTCCTGACTTTC. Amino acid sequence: CSVIQGATGANVLTF.

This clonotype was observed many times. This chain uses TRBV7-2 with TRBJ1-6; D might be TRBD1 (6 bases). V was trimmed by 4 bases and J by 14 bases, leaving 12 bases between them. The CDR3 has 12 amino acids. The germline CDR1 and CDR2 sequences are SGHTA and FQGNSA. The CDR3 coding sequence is TGTGCCAGCAGCTATACAGGGAGGGCCCTCCACTTT. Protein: CASSYTGRALHF.

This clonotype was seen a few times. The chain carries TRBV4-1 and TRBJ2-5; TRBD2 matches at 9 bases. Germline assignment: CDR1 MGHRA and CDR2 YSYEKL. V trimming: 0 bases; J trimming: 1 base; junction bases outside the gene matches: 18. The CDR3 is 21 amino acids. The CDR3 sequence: CASSQDRPRVAGALLQETQYF. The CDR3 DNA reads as TGCGCCAGCAGCCAAGATCGGCCTCGGGTAGCGGGGGCCTTACTCCAAGAGACCCAGTACTTC.

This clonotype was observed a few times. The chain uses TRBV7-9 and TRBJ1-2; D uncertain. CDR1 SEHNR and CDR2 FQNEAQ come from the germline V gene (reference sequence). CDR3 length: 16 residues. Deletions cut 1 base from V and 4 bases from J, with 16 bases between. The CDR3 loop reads CASSLDLWGSIYGYTF. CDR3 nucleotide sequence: TGTGCCAGCAGCTTAGATTTATGGGGTTCCATCTATGGCTACACCTTC.

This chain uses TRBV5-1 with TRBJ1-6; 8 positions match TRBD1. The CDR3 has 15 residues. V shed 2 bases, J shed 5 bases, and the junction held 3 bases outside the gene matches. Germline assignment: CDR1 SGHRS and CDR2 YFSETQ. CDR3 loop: CASSFMGQDNSPLHF. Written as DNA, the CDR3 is TGCGCCAGCAGCTTTATGGGACAGGATAATTCACCCCTCCACTTT. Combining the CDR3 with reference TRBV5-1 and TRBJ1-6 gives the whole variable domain KAGVTQTPRYLIKTRGQQVTLSCSPISGHRSVSWYQQTPGQGLQFLFEYFSETQRNKGNFPGRFSGRQFSNSRSEMNVSTLELGDSALYLCASSFMGQDNSPLHFGNGTRLTVT.

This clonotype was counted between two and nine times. The CDR3 spells CASSGAGTPGNGYTF. CDR3 DNA: TGTGCCAGCAGCGGGGCCGGGACCCCCGGGAATGGCTACACCTTC. The gene calls are TRBV6-1 and TRBJ1-2, with a weak D call TRBD1 (5 bases). With 6 bases removed from V and 6 bases from J, the gap between germline ends came to 20 bases. Germline V lookup: CDR1 MNHNS, CDR2 SASEGT. The CDR3 has 15 amino acids.

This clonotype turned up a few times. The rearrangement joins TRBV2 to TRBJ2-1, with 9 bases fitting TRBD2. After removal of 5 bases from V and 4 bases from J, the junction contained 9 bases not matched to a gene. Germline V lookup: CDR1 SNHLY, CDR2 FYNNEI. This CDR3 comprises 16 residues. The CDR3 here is CASSRPGLALYNEQFF. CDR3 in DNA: TGTGCCAGCAGTCGACCGGGACTAGCCCTTTACAATGAGCAGTTCTTC.

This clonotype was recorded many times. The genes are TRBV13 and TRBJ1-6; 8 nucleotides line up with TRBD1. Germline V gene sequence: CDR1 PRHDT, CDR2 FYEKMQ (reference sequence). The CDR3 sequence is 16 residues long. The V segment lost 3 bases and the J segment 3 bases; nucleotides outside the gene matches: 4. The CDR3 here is CASSLRTGNYNSPLHF. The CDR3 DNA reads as TGTGCCAGCAGCTTGAGGACAGGGAACTATAATTCACCCCTCCACTTT.

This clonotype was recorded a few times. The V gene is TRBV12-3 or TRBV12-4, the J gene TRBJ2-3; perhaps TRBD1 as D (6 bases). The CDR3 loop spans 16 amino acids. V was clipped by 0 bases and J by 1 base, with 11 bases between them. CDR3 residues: CASSLARTVGTDTQYF. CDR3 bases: TGTGCCAGCAGTTTAGCCAGGACAGTGGGCACAGATACGCAGTATTTT.

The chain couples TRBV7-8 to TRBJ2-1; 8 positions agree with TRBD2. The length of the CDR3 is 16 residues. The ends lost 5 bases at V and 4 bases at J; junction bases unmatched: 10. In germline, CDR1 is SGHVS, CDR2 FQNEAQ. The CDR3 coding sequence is TGTGCCAGCAGCCCCAGGGTAGCGGGAACGTACAATGAGCAGTTCTTC. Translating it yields CASSPRVAGTYNEQFF.